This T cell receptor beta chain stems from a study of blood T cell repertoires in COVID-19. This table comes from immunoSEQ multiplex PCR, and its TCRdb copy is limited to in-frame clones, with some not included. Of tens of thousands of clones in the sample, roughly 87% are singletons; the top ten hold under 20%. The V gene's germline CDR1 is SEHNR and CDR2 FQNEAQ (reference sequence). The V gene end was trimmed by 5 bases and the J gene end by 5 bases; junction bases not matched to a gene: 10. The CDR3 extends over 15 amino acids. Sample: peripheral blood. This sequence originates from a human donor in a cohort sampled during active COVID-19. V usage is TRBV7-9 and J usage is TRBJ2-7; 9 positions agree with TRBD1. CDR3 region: CASSHTGQGEHEQYF. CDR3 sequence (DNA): TGTGCCAGCAGCCATACGGGACAGGGTGAACACGAGCAGTACTTC.